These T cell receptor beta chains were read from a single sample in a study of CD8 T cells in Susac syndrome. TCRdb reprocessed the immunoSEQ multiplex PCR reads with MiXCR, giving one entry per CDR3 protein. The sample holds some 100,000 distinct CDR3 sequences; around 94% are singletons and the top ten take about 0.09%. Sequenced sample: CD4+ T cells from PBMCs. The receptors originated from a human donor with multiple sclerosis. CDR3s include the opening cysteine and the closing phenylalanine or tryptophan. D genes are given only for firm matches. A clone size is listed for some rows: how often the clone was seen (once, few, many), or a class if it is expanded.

CDR3aa: CSARGQGENNSPLHF
CDR3nt: TGCAGTGCTAGGGGACAGGGCGAAAATAATTCACCCCTCCACTTT
d_gene: TRBD1
v_gene: TRBV20-1
j_gene: TRBJ1-6
abundance: NA

CDR3aa: CASSLRRTDNYGYTF
CDR3nt: TGTGCCAGCAGTTTAAGGAGGACAGACAACTATGGCTACACCTTC
d_gene: NA
v_gene: TRBV12-3/TRBV12-4
j_gene: TRBJ1-2
abundance: NA

CDR3aa: CASEGGPGNIQYF
CDR3nt: TGTGCCAGCGAGGGGGGACCCGGCAACATTCAGTACTTC
d_gene: NA
v_gene: TRBV28
j_gene: TRBJ2-4
abundance: once

CDR3aa: CASSRGDRVHEQYF
CDR3nt: TGTGCCAGCAGTCGCGGGGACAGGGTCCACGAGCAGTACTTC
d_gene: TRBD1
v_gene: TRBV12-3/TRBV12-4
j_gene: TRBJ2-7
abundance: NA

CDR3aa: CASSHNLGGSRTYEQYF
CDR3nt: TGTGCCAGCAGCCACAACCTTGGGGGAAGCAGGACCTACGAGCAGTACTTC
d_gene: NA
v_gene: TRBV11-3
j_gene: TRBJ2-7
abundance: NA

CDR3aa: CAWSVNSDGYTF
CDR3nt: TGTGCCTGGAGTGTTAACAGCGATGGCTACACCTTC
d_gene: NA
v_gene: TRBV30
j_gene: TRBJ1-2
abundance: once

CDR3aa: CAWSADRAHEQYF
CDR3nt: TGTGCCTGGAGTGCAGACAGGGCCCACGAGCAGTACTTC
d_gene: TRBD1
v_gene: TRBV30
j_gene: TRBJ2-7
abundance: once

CDR3aa: CASTDEDSGANVLTF
CDR3nt: TGTGCCTCCACGGACGAGGACTCTGGGGCCAACGTCCTGACTTTC
d_gene: NA
v_gene: TRBV25-1
j_gene: TRBJ2-6
abundance: NA

CDR3aa: CASSYSRPRNPEAFF
CDR3nt: TGTGCCAGCAGTTACTCAAGGCCCCGCAACCCTGAAGCTTTCTTT
d_gene: NA
v_gene: TRBV6-5
j_gene: TRBJ1-1
abundance: NA

CDR3aa: CASSTTTQAFF
CDR3nt: TGCGCCAGCAGCACAACAACCCAAGCTTTCTTT
d_gene: NA
v_gene: TRBV5-1
j_gene: TRBJ1-1
abundance: few

CDR3aa: CASSYSRGRVESEKLFF
CDR3nt: TGTGCCAGCAGTTACTCGAGGGGGCGGGTTGAATCGGAAAAACTGTTTTTT
d_gene: TRBD1
v_gene: TRBV6-5
j_gene: TRBJ1-4
abundance: NA

CDR3aa: CASSGVRGPYEQYF
CDR3nt: TGTGCCAGCAGCGGCGTCAGGGGACCCTACGAGCAGTACTTC
d_gene: NA
v_gene: TRBV2
j_gene: TRBJ2-7
abundance: NA

CDR3aa: CASSYSIREGSPLHF
CDR3nt: TGTGCCAGCAGTTACTCGATTAGGGAAGGTTCACCCCTCCACTTT
d_gene: NA
v_gene: TRBV6-2/TRBV6-3
j_gene: TRBJ1-6
abundance: once

CDR3aa: CASRNRGGNYGYTF
CDR3nt: TGTGCCAGCAGGAATCGAGGCGGCAACTATGGCTACACCTTC
d_gene: NA
v_gene: TRBV6-1
j_gene: TRBJ1-2
abundance: NA

CDR3aa: CASSKGQGIFEQYF
CDR3nt: TGCGCCAGCAGTAAAGGACAGGGAATTTTCGAGCAGTACTTC
d_gene: TRBD1
v_gene: TRBV10-1
j_gene: TRBJ2-7
abundance: NA

CDR3aa: CATSDPGQLTDTQYF
CDR3nt: TGTGCCACCAGTGATCCGGGACAACTCACAGATACGCAGTATTTT
d_gene: NA
v_gene: TRBV24-1
j_gene: TRBJ2-3
abundance: NA

CDR3aa: CAWSLGHQETQYF
CDR3nt: TGTGCCTGGAGTTTAGGGCACCAAGAGACCCAGTACTTC
d_gene: NA
v_gene: TRBV30
j_gene: TRBJ2-5
abundance: NA

CDR3aa: CSARTGGFYGYTF
CDR3nt: TGCAGTGCTAGAACGGGAGGGTTCTATGGCTACACCTTC
d_gene: NA
v_gene: TRBV20-1
j_gene: TRBJ1-2
abundance: NA

CDR3aa: CARSPEAFF
CDR3nt: TGTGCCAGGTCTCCTGAAGCTTTCTTT
d_gene: NA
v_gene: TRBV27
j_gene: TRBJ1-1
abundance: NA

CDR3aa: CAWTQGGTGGNIQYF
CDR3nt: TGTGCCTGGACCCAAGGGGGGACAGGAGGAAACATTCAGTACTTC
d_gene: TRBD1
v_gene: TRBV30
j_gene: TRBJ2-4
abundance: NA

CDR3aa: CAWSLEIRGYTF
CDR3nt: TGTGCCTGGAGTCTCGAAATCAGGGGCTACACCTTC
d_gene: NA
v_gene: TRBV30
j_gene: TRBJ1-2
abundance: NA

CDR3aa: CAWSMTGDNGYTF
CDR3nt: TGTGCCTGGAGCATGACAGGGGATAATGGCTACACCTTC
d_gene: TRBD1
v_gene: TRBV30
j_gene: TRBJ1-2
abundance: NA

CDR3aa: CASSLGTGGAYGYTF
CDR3nt: TGTGCCAGCAGCTTGGGCACAGGGGGCGCTTATGGCTACACCTTC
d_gene: TRBD1
v_gene: TRBV11-1
j_gene: TRBJ1-2
abundance: NA

CDR3aa: CSVEGAGFTGELFF
CDR3nt: TGCAGCGTTGAAGGGGCCGGGTTCACCGGGGAGCTGTTTTTT
d_gene: NA
v_gene: TRBV29-1
j_gene: TRBJ2-2
abundance: NA

CDR3aa: CSARLGVNYGYTF
CDR3nt: TGCAGTGCTAGACTAGGGGTGAACTATGGCTACACCTTC
d_gene: NA
v_gene: TRBV20-1
j_gene: TRBJ1-2
abundance: NA

CDR3aa: CASSDFGGSRELFF
CDR3nt: TGTGCCAGTAGCGATTTCGGGGGGAGCCGGGAGCTGTTTTTT
d_gene: TRBD2
v_gene: TRBV19
j_gene: TRBJ2-2
abundance: once

CDR3aa: CASTSGDTRGGYTF
CDR3nt: TGTGCCAGCACCTCAGGAGACACCCGGGGTGGCTACACCTTC
d_gene: NA
v_gene: TRBV6-1
j_gene: TRBJ1-2
abundance: NA

CDR3aa: CASSSVGAYSNQPQHF
CDR3nt: TGTGCCAGCAGTTCGGTGGGGGCTTATAGCAATCAGCCCCAGCATTTT
d_gene: NA
v_gene: TRBV6-2/TRBV6-3
j_gene: TRBJ1-5
abundance: NA

CDR3aa: CAWGGGRSNQPQHF
CDR3nt: TGTGCCTGGGGCGGGGGGAGAAGCAATCAGCCCCAGCATTTT
d_gene: NA
v_gene: TRBV30
j_gene: TRBJ1-5
abundance: NA

CDR3aa: CASTIRHRMNTEAFF
CDR3nt: TGTGCCAGTACCATAAGACACCGGATGAACACTGAAGCTTTCTTT
d_gene: NA
v_gene: TRBV19
j_gene: TRBJ1-1
abundance: NA

CDR3aa: CASSLLDREGTQYF
CDR3nt: TGTGCCAGCAGCCTGCTGGACAGAGAGGGGACCCAGTACTTC
d_gene: NA
v_gene: TRBV3-1
j_gene: TRBJ2-5
abundance: NA

CDR3aa: CASSQGGGFRGYTF
CDR3nt: TGTGCCAGCAGCCAAGGAGGGGGCTTCCGTGGCTACACCTTC
d_gene: TRBD1
v_gene: TRBV3-1
j_gene: TRBJ1-2
abundance: NA

CDR3aa: CASSPQSIYGYTF
CDR3nt: TGTGCCAGCAGCCCACAGTCGATCTATGGCTACACCTTC
d_gene: NA
v_gene: TRBV12-3/TRBV12-4
j_gene: TRBJ1-2
abundance: NA

CDR3aa: CASGTHAQGTQYF
CDR3nt: TGTGCTAGTGGCACACACGCTCAGGGTACGCAGTATTTT
d_gene: NA
v_gene: TRBV12-5
j_gene: TRBJ2-3
abundance: once

CDR3aa: CATSDFFGDTQYF
CDR3nt: TGTGCCACCAGTGATTTTTTTGGAGATACGCAGTATTTT
d_gene: NA
v_gene: TRBV24-1
j_gene: TRBJ2-3
abundance: NA

CDR3aa: CASSLGDLYGYTF
CDR3nt: TGTGCCAGCAGCTTAGGTGATCTCTATGGCTACACCTTC
d_gene: NA
v_gene: TRBV7-9
j_gene: TRBJ1-2
abundance: NA

CDR3aa: CASSPIRETQYF
CDR3nt: TGTGCCAGCTCACCAATCAGGGAGACCCAGTACTTC
d_gene: NA
v_gene: TRBV18
j_gene: TRBJ2-5
abundance: NA

CDR3aa: CASSPRLAGGPETQYF
CDR3nt: TGCGCCAGCAGCCCTAGACTAGCGGGGGGGCCAGAGACCCAGTACTTC
d_gene: TRBD2
v_gene: TRBV4-1
j_gene: TRBJ2-5
abundance: NA

CDR3aa: CSATQTFTWDEKLFF
CDR3nt: TGCAGCGCCACCCAGACATTTACTTGGGATGAAAAACTGTTTTTT
d_gene: NA
v_gene: TRBV29-1
j_gene: TRBJ1-4
abundance: NA

CDR3aa: CASSSTANPADTQYF
CDR3nt: TGTGCCAGCAGCTCAACAGCGAATCCGGCAGATACGCAGTATTTT
d_gene: NA
v_gene: TRBV5-4
j_gene: TRBJ2-3
abundance: NA

CDR3aa: CASSRVRFATEAFF
CDR3nt: TGTGCCAGTAGTCGGGTTCGTTTTGCCACTGAAGCTTTCTTT
d_gene: NA
v_gene: TRBV19
j_gene: TRBJ1-1
abundance: NA

CDR3aa: CASSATVNSGNTIYF
CDR3nt: TGTGCCAGTAGTGCGACAGTCAACTCTGGAAACACCATATATTTT
d_gene: NA
v_gene: TRBV19
j_gene: TRBJ1-3
abundance: NA

CDR3aa: CASSFIVYEQYF
CDR3nt: TGTGCCAGCAGCTTTATAGTCTACGAGCAGTACTTC
d_gene: NA
v_gene: TRBV5-5
j_gene: TRBJ2-7
abundance: NA

CDR3aa: CASSLSVNTIYF
CDR3nt: TGTGCCAGCAGCTTAAGTGTCAACACCATATATTTT
d_gene: NA
v_gene: TRBV7-9
j_gene: TRBJ1-3
abundance: NA

CDR3aa: CASSLYRWGSNTEAFF
CDR3nt: TGTGCCAGCAGCTTGTACAGGTGGGGTTCGAACACTGAAGCTTTCTTT
d_gene: NA
v_gene: TRBV7-2
j_gene: TRBJ1-1
abundance: NA

CDR3aa: CASTFGLASTDTQYF
CDR3nt: TGTGCCAGCACCTTCGGACTAGCTAGCACAGATACGCAGTATTTT
d_gene: TRBD2
v_gene: TRBV6-2/TRBV6-3
j_gene: TRBJ2-3
abundance: NA

CDR3aa: CASSEYLGTDTQYF
CDR3nt: TGTGCCAGCAGTGAATATCTAGGCACAGATACGCAGTATTTT
d_gene: NA
v_gene: TRBV25-1
j_gene: TRBJ2-3
abundance: NA

CDR3aa: CASSRGGAGTEAFF
CDR3nt: TGTGCCAGCTCGCGGGGAGGGGCGGGCACTGAAGCTTTCTTT
d_gene: NA
v_gene: TRBV18
j_gene: TRBJ1-1
abundance: NA

CDR3aa: CASSTDTTPTGELFF
CDR3nt: TGTGCCAGTAGTACGGACACAACGCCCACCGGGGAGCTGTTTTTT
d_gene: NA
v_gene: TRBV19
j_gene: TRBJ2-2
abundance: once

CDR3aa: CASKEDRREKLFF
CDR3nt: TGTGCCAGCAAGGAAGACAGACGGGAAAAACTGTTTTTT
d_gene: NA
v_gene: TRBV27
j_gene: TRBJ1-4
abundance: NA

CDR3aa: CATSRDRTGEEQYF
CDR3nt: TGTGCCACCAGCAGAGATCGGACAGGGGAAGAGCAGTACTTC
d_gene: TRBD1
v_gene: TRBV15
j_gene: TRBJ2-7
abundance: NA

CDR3aa: CASSREGQGAYEQYF
CDR3nt: TGCGCCAGCAGCCGAGAGGGACAGGGGGCTTACGAGCAGTACTTC
d_gene: TRBD1
v_gene: TRBV4-1
j_gene: TRBJ2-7
abundance: NA

CDR3aa: CASSVGQLQETQYF
CDR3nt: TGTGCCAGCAGCGTGGGCCAGCTTCAAGAGACCCAGTACTTC
d_gene: NA
v_gene: TRBV9
j_gene: TRBJ2-5
abundance: NA

CDR3aa: CAWSVREGQPQHF
CDR3nt: TGTGCCTGGAGTGTACGGGAAGGGCAGCCCCAGCATTTT
d_gene: NA
v_gene: TRBV30
j_gene: TRBJ1-5
abundance: NA

CDR3aa: CASSHLGGGVSTGELFF
CDR3nt: TGTGCCAGCAGCCACCTCGGCGGGGGCGTTAGCACCGGGGAGCTGTTTTTT
d_gene: NA
v_gene: TRBV3-1
j_gene: TRBJ2-2
abundance: NA

CDR3aa: CATSRTQTGHNSPLHF
CDR3nt: TGTGCCACCAGCAGAACCCAAACAGGGCATAATTCACCCCTCCACTTT
d_gene: NA
v_gene: TRBV15
j_gene: TRBJ1-6
abundance: NA